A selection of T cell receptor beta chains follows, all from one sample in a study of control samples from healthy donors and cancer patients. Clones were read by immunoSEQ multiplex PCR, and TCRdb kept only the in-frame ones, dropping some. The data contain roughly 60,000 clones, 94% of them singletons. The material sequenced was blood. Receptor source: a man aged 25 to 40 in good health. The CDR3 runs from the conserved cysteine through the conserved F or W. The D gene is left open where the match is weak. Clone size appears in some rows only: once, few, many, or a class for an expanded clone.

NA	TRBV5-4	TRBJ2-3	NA	TGTGCCAGCAGCTCCGACGGGGGCGGCACAGATACGCAGTATTTT	CASSSDGGGTDTQYF
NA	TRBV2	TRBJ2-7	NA	TGTGCCAGCAGTGATATACACCTTACCTACGAGCAGTACTTC	CASSDIHLTYEQYF
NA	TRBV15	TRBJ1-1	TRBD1	TGTGCCACCAGCAGAGCCCGGGACAGGAACACTGAAGCTTTCTTT	CATSRARDRNTEAFF
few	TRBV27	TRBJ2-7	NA	TGTGCCAGCAATTCTAGGGGCCTGGGAGAGCAGTACTTC	CASNSRGLGEQYF
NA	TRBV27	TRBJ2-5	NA	TGTGCCAGCGGTCCGGGACGGCTGGGTCTAGAGACCCAGTACTTC	CASGPGRLGLETQYF
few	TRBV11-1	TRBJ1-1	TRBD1	TGTGCCAGCAGCCTCCTCAAGACAGGGGCCACTGAAGCTTTCTTT	CASSLLKTGATEAFF
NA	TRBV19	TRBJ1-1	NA	TGTGCCAGTAGTATCCCCACACAAGGGAACACTGAAGCTTTCTTT	CASSIPTQGNTEAFF
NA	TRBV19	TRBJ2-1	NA	TGTGCCAGTAGCCCCGTAGTAGCGGCCTACAATGAGCAGTTCTTC	CASSPVVAAYNEQFF
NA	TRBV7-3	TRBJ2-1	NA	TGTGCCAGCAGCTCGGACTGGACTCTGGGTGAGCAGTTCTTC	CASSSDWTLGEQFF
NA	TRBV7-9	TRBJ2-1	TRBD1	TGTGCCAGCAGCCTCGGACAGGGGAGAAATGAGCAGTTCTTC	CASSLGQGRNEQFF
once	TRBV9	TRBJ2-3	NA	TGTGCCAGCAGCGTCGACATTGGCGACGGGTTCACAGATACGCAGTATTTT	CASSVDIGDGFTDTQYF
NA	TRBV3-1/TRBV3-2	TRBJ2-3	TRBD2	TGTGCCAGCAGACCTGGACTAGCGGGAGTGAAGGGTACGCAGTATTTT	CASRPGLAGVKGTQYF
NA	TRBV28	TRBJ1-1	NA	TGTGCCAGCAGTTTGAGGGAGACGGTTGTGGTCTTT	CASSLRETVVVF
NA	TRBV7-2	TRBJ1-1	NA	TGTGCCAGCAGCTTATCCCAGATGAACACTGAAGCTTTCTTT	CASSLSQMNTEAFF
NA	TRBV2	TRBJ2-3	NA	TGTGCCAGCAAGATCGGGGCAGGGGTCATAGATACGCAGTATTTT	CASKIGAGVIDTQYF
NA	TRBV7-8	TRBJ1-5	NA	TGTGCCAGCAGCTTAGCCAGGGATCAGCCCCAGCATTTT	CASSLARDQPQHF
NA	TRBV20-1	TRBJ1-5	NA	TGCAGTGCTAGTTTAGTGTTAGGACAGCCCCAGCATTTT	CSASLVLGQPQHF
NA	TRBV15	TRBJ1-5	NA	TGTGCCACCAGCAGAGATCCTGGGTCTGGACAGCCCCAGCATTTT	CATSRDPGSGQPQHF
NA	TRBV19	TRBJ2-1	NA	TGTGCCAGTAGTATGGGATCAGGGGATGGCAATGAGCAGTTCTTC	CASSMGSGDGNEQFF
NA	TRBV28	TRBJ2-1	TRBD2	TGTGCCAGCAGTCGAATTACTAGCGGGGGTCTCTACAATGAGCAGTTCTTC	CASSRITSGGLYNEQFF
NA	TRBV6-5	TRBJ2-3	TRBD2	TGTGCCAGCAGCCCCAGCGGGAGGGGAACAGATACGCAGTATTTT	CASSPSGRGTDTQYF
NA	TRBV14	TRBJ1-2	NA	TGTGCCAGCAGCCAAGTCCCAGGGAACTATGGCTACACCTTC	CASSQVPGNYGYTF
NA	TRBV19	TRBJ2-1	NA	TGTGCCAGTAGTATGCCCCCAGGGGTAAGCTCCTACAATGAGCAGTTCTTC	CASSMPPGVSSYNEQFF
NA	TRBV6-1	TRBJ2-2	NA	TGTGCCAGCAGTGAAATGCGAGGCACCGGGGAGCTGTTTTTT	CASSEMRGTGELFF
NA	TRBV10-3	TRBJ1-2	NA	TGTGCCATCAGTGGACAAACTCAGGGGATTAACTATGGCTACACCTTC	CAISGQTQGINYGYTF
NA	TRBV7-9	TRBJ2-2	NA	TGTGCCAGCAGCTATTTGGGCAACACCGGGGAGCTGTTTTTT	CASSYLGNTGELFF
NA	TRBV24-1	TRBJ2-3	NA	TGTGCCACCAGTGCCCAGAAGAGAGATACGCAGTATTTT	CATSAQKRDTQYF
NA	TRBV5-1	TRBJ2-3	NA	TGCGCCAGCAGCTTGTCAGCTAGCACAGATACGCAGTATTTT	CASSLSASTDTQYF
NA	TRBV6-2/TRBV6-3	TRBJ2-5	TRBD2	TGTGCCAGCACCCCGACTAGCGGGAAGGAGACCCAGTACTTC	CASTPTSGKETQYF